One sample yielded the 32 T cell receptor beta chains listed below, sequenced in a study of OX40 agonist ivuxolimab in advanced cancers. The data were produced by immunoSEQ multiplex PCR, yet TCRdb's version contains in-frame clones alone and is incomplete. The data hold about 88,000 clones, with around nine tenths observed a single time. The material was CD4+ or CD8+ T cells sorted from blood, obtained in a trial of the OX40 agonist ivuxolimab. The receptors stem from an adult with an advanced solid tumor such as melanoma, head and neck, liver or kidney cancer.

The chain links TRBV5-1 to TRBJ2-3, with D maybe TRBD1 (5 bases). Germline lookup yields CDR1 SGHRS and CDR2 YFSETQ. The CDR3 is made up of 15 amino acids. V shed 0 bases and J shed 0 bases, with 8 bases lying between them. CDR3 amino acids: CASSLAGYSTDTQYF. Here the CDR3 DNA reads TGCGCCAGCAGCTTGGCAGGGTATAGCACAGATACGCAGTATTTT.

The J gene is TRBJ2-7, the V gene TRBV9; D is unclear. This CDR3 region has 12 residues. Trimming pared 0 bases from V and 6 bases from J, leaving 7 bases between. Germline values: CDR1 SGDLS, CDR2 YYNGEE. The chain's CDR3 is CASSVGRSEQYF. CDR3 nucleotide sequence: TGTGCCAGCAGCGTAGGCAGGTCCGAGCAGTACTTC.

The chain is built from TRBV9 and TRBJ2-3, with TRBD2 matching 13 bases. The CDR3 loop spans 20 amino acids. Losses at the gene ends were 4 bases for V and 4 bases for J; bases not matched to a gene: 18. Germline CDR1 and CDR2: SGDLS and YYNGEE. The CDR3 DNA sequence: TGTGCCAGCAGCTTTTCATTGAGGGGCTGGACTAGCGGGAGACCAGATACGCAGTATTTT. This gives the protein CASSFSLRGWTSGRPDTQYF.

This chain links TRBV7-7 with TRBJ2-5, with 10 bases lining up with TRBD1. With V trimmed by 5 bases and J by 4 bases, 4 bases remained unmatched. This CDR3 region has 14 residues. Per germline, CDR1 SSHAT and CDR2 FNYEAQ (reference sequence). As DNA, the CDR3 is TGTGCCAGCAGCCCGACAGGGGGCAGAGAGACCCAGTACTTC. This codes for CASSPTGGRETQYF.

This clone appeared a single time. The V gene is TRBV7-2, the J gene TRBJ1-2; D not certain. Germline assignment: CDR1 SGHTA and CDR2 FQGNSA. This CDR3 region has 13 residues. V was cut by 5 bases and J by 1 base, with 8 bases left in between. This CDR3 is CASSEQVNYGYTF. CDR3 nucleotide sequence: TGTGCCAGCAGCGAACAAGTTAACTATGGCTACACCTTC. The full variable domain, with the rest looked up from reference TRBV7-2 and TRBJ1-2, is GAGVSQSPSNKVTEKGKDVELRCDPISGHTALYWYRQSLGQGLEFLIYFQGNSAPDKSGLPSDRFSAERTGGSVSTLTIQRTQQEDSAVYLCASSEQVNYGYTFGSGTRLTVV.

The J gene is TRBJ2-5, the V gene TRBV28; 10 bases align to TRBD1. The J call may not be correct, given that the DNA end is closer to TRBJ2-7. This CDR3 has 15 residues. Per germline, CDR1 MDHEN and CDR2 SYDVKM. The DNA of the CDR3 is TGTGCCAGCAGTCCGGGACAGGGGCCTTCCTACGAGCAGTACTTC. The encoded protein is CASSPGQGPSYEQYF.

The CDR3 spells CASSRDPGGEKLFF. The CDR3 nucleotides are TGTGCCAGCAGCCGGGACCCTGGGGGAGAAAAACTGTTTTTT. The V and J genes are TRBV7-2 and TRBJ1-4; possibly TRBD1 for D (5 bases). Germline-derived CDR1 and CDR2 are SGHTA and FQGNSA. V was clipped by 5 bases and J by 8 bases, with 15 bases between them. There are 14 residues in the CDR3.

This rearrangement joins TRBV15 to TRBJ2-7, with a tentative D call TRBD1 (6 bases). The length of the CDR3 is 15 residues. V was cut by 5 bases and J by 5 bases, with 19 bases left in between. Per the germline V gene, CDR1 is LNHNV and CDR2 is YYDKDF (reference sequence). As DNA, the CDR3 is TGTGCCACCAGCGTCCTGGGACACCTCCAGGACGAGCAGTACTTC. Protein sequence: CATSVLGHLQDEQYF.

This chain joins TRBV11-3 and TRBJ2-5; D not resolved. The CDR3 totals 13 residues. Germline V gene lookup returns CDR1 SGHNT and CDR2 YENEEA. The V end was cut by 3 bases, the J end by 4 bases, with 9 bases between. The DNA for the CDR3 is TGTGCCAGCAGCTTTTGGAAAGGAGAGACCCAGTACTTC. It translates to CASSFWKGETQYF. Using reference TRBV11-3 and TRBJ2-5 for the parts outside the CDR3, the full variable domain is EAGVVQSPRYKIIEKKQPVAFWCNPISGHNTLYWYLQNLGQGPELLIRYENEEAVDDSQLPKDRFSAERLKGVDSTLKIQPAELGDSAVYLCASSFWKGETQYFGPGTRLLVL.

The gene calls are TRBV7-2 and TRBJ1-4; TRBD1 agrees at 7 bases. The CDR3 loop spans 14 amino acids. The junction had 3 bases not matched to a gene; V was cut back by 3 bases and J by 5 bases. The germline gives CDR1 SGHTA, CDR2 FQGNSA. In nucleotides, the CDR3 is TGTGCCAGCAGCTTGTCACAGGGGAATGAAAAACTGTTTTTT. Protein sequence: CASSLSQGNEKLFF.

This clone has just one count. V usage is TRBV30 and J usage is TRBJ1-6; D gene ambiguous. Germline V gene data show CDR1 as GTSNPN and CDR2 as SVGIG (reference sequence). V shed 8 bases and J shed 4 bases, with 12 bases lying between them. The CDR3 covers 13 residues. Here the CDR3 DNA reads TGTGCCCAAAGGACGGGTTATAATTCACCCCTCCACTTT. Protein sequence: CAQRTGYNSPLHF.

By frequency in the sample, this clone is medium-sized. The CDR3 loop reads CASSLGTSNQPQHF. Written as DNA, the CDR3 is TGTGCCAGCAGCTTAGGGACGAGCAATCAGCCCCAGCATTTT. This chain links TRBV7-9 with TRBJ1-5; no clear D gene. V was pared by 1 base and J by 1 base, with 5 bases between. The CDR3 consists of 14 residues. Germline CDR1 and CDR2: SEHNR and FQNEAQ (reference sequence).

V gene TRBV11-2 combines with J gene TRBJ2-1; a possible D gene is TRBD2 (5 bases). The length of the CDR3 is 13 residues. The V gene's germline CDR1 is SGHAT and CDR2 FQNNGV. Trimming removed 4 bases at V and 9 bases at J, with 13 bases between. The DNA of the CDR3 is TGTGCCAGCAGCTGGGAGAGGCGCGGTGAGCAGTTCTTC. Protein sequence: CASSWERRGEQFF.

This chain uses TRBV18 with TRBJ2-6; 10 bases line up with TRBD2. This CDR3 region has 18 residues. V lost 2 bases and J lost 0; bases outside the gene matches: 4. Germline V gene lookup returns CDR1 KGHSH and CDR2 LQKENI. The CDR3 loop reads CASSPVAGGHSGANVLTF. The DNA of the CDR3 is TGTGCCAGCTCACCAGTAGCGGGGGGTCACTCTGGGGCCAACGTCCTGACTTTC.

The chain links TRBV7-2 to TRBJ2-2; 9 positions agree with TRBD1. J lost 4 bases, V lost 5 bases, and 8 bases had no gene match. The CDR3 totals 16 residues. CDR1 is SGHTA and CDR2 is FQGNSA in the germline V gene. The CDR3 DNA sequence: TGTGCCAGCAGCCTACAGGGGGCGGCGGGCACCGGGGAGCTGTTTTTT. It translates to CASSLQGAAGTGELFF.

The V and J genes are TRBV5-4 and TRBJ2-5; 14 nucleotides agree with TRBD2. The germline V gene encodes CDR1 SGHNT and CDR2 YYREEE (reference sequence). There are 17 residues in the CDR3. The ends lost 2 bases at V and 0 bases at J; junction bases unmatched: 3. DNA for the CDR3: TGTGCCAGCAGCTTCGGGACTAGCGGGAGAGACCAAGAGACCCAGTACTTC. It specifies CASSFGTSGRDQETQYF.

V is TRBV7-9 and J is TRBJ2-1; a weak D match, TRBD2 (7 bases). CDR1 and CDR2 from the germline V gene are SEHNR and FQNEAQ (reference sequence). The CDR3 has 16 amino acids. V lost 2 bases and J lost 1, with 12 bases in between. The CDR3 bases are TGTGCCAGCAGCTTAATAGGGGGGGCATCCTACAATGAGCAGTTCTTC. Translating gives CASSLIGGASYNEQFF.

CDR3 coding DNA: TGCGCCAGCAGCTTGCAGAAAGACTACAATGAGCAGTTCTTC. This encodes CASSLQKDYNEQFF. The J gene is TRBJ2-1, the V gene TRBV5-1; unclear D gene. Germline CDR1 SGHRS, CDR2 YFSETQ. V was clipped by 1 base and J by 3 bases, with 8 bases between them. The CDR3 is made up of 14 amino acids. Based on the CDR3 plus reference TRBV5-1 and TRBJ2-1, the full variable domain is KAGVTQTPRYLIKTRGQQVTLSCSPISGHRSVSWYQQTPGQGLQFLFEYFSETQRNKGNFPGRFSGRQFSNSRSEMNVSTLELGDSALYLCASSLQKDYNEQFFGPGTRLTVL.

The chain links TRBV2 to TRBJ2-3; TRBD2 matches at 16 bases. The ends lost 7 bases at V and 4 bases at J; junction bases unmatched: 5. The length of the CDR3 is 16 residues. Germline V gene lookup returns CDR1 SNHLY and CDR2 FYNNEI. The CDR3 nucleotides are TGTGCCAGCATCCCGGGACTAGCGGGGGGGCCAGATACGCAGTATTTT. Translating gives CASIPGLAGGPDTQYF.

The J gene is TRBJ2-5, the V gene TRBV7-9, with D tentatively TRBD1 (6 bases). Deletions cut 5 bases from V and 5 bases from J, with 15 bases between. Germline-derived CDR1 and CDR2 are SEHNR and FQNEAQ (reference sequence). CDR3 length: 14 amino acids. The CDR3 protein is CASSPTQQGETQYF. CDR3 bases: TGTGCCAGCAGCCCAACACAGCAGGGGGAGACCCAGTACTTC.

The rearrangement joins TRBV6-6 to TRBJ2-5; 7 nucleotides align to TRBD2. The CDR3 totals 16 residues. The germline V gene encodes CDR1 MNHNY and CDR2 SVGAGI (reference sequence). The ends lost 7 bases at V and 4 bases at J; junction bases unmatched: 15. CDR3 nucleotides: TGTGCCAGCACCCCCGGGGTAAGGGAGGGAGGAGAGACCCAGTACTTC. As protein: CASTPGVREGGETQYF.

In this sample, this clone turned up a few times. V is TRBV5-3 and J is TRBJ2-7; D is possibly TRBD1 or TRBD2 (5 bases each). TRBV5-3 is known as an ORF, though its function is uncertain. CDR3 length: 14 residues. V was cut by 6 bases and J by 0 bases, with 13 bases left in between. CDR3 sequence: CARKPRDGSYEQYF. CDR3 in DNA: TGTGCCAGAAAACCCCGGGACGGCTCCTACGAGCAGTACTTC.

This clone was seen just once. This rearrangement joins TRBV5-4 to TRBJ1-2; a weak D match, TRBD1 (6 bases). V was cut by 4 bases and J by 9 bases, with 16 bases left in between. The CDR3 covers 13 residues. Germline values: CDR1 SGHNT, CDR2 YYREEE (reference sequence). This CDR3 reads CASSGIRDTRYTF. The CDR3 region has the DNA TGTGCCAGCAGCGGAATCCGGGACACCCGCTACACCTTC. Full variable domain (missing parts from reference TRBV5-4 and TRBJ1-2): ETGVTQSPTHLIKTRGQQVTLRCSSQSGHNTVSWYQQALGQGPQFIFQYYREEENGRGNFPPRFSGLQFPNYSSELNVNALELDDSALYLCASSGIRDTRYTFGSGTRLTVV.

J is TRBJ1-4 and V is TRBV9; 8 bases agree with TRBD1. Per germline, CDR1 SGDLS and CDR2 YYNGEE. After removal of 3 bases from V and 7 bases from J, the junction contained 11 bases not matched to a gene. The CDR3 consists of 16 residues. This chain's CDR3 is CASSARKGTGSEKLFF. Written as DNA, the CDR3 is TGTGCCAGCAGCGCACGTAAGGGGACAGGAAGTGAAAAACTGTTTTTT.

The chain employs TRBV19 and TRBJ1-1, with D unresolved. From germline, CDR1 is LNHDA and CDR2 SQIVND (reference sequence). The V end was cut by 5 bases, the J end by 3 bases, with 10 bases between. The CDR3 spans 13 residues. The CDR3 reads CASSARDDTEAFF. CDR3 in DNA: TGTGCCAGTAGTGCAAGGGATGACACTGAAGCTTTCTTT.

With regard to this clone: The sample holds other DNA sequences that translate to the same CDR3. The V and J genes are TRBV6-5 and TRBJ1-1; D is unclear. V was cut by 1 base and J by 8 bases, with 5 bases left in between. Germline values: CDR1 MNHEY, CDR2 SVGAGI. This CDR3 region has 11 residues. Here the CDR3 reads CASSYLGEAFF. The CDR3 DNA sequence: TGTGCCAGCAGTTACTTGGGGGAAGCTTTCTTT.

Points on this clone: Other DNA sequences in the same sample also yield this CDR3. The chain combines TRBV19 with TRBJ2-5; D possibly corresponds to TRBD2 (6 bases). CDR1 and CDR2 (germline): LNHDA, SQIVND (reference sequence). V dropped 6 bases and J dropped 4 bases, with 12 bases sitting between them. CDR3 size: 13 residues. CDR3 region: CASSRGGGETQYF. In nucleotides, the CDR3 is TGTGCCAGTAGCCGGGGAGGCGGAGAGACCCAGTACTTC.

The chain combines TRBV7-3 with TRBJ2-7; tentatively, D is TRBD2 (5 bases). CDR1 and CDR2 from the germline V gene are SGHTA and FQGTGA. There are 12 residues in the CDR3. V lost 2 bases to trimming and J lost 6 bases, with 8 bases between them. In DNA, the CDR3 is TGTGCCAGCAGCTTAGGAGGAAGCGAGCAGTACTTC. It is translated as CASSLGGSEQYF.

This clone was counted once. This rearrangement joins TRBV11-2 to TRBJ2-1, with TRBD2 identical over 9 bases. Per the germline V gene, CDR1 is SGHAT and CDR2 is FQNNGV. Losses at the gene ends were 5 bases for V and 9 bases for J; bases not matched to a gene: 23. The CDR3 has 19 amino acids. The CDR3 DNA is TGTGCCAGCAGCATTTTTAGGACGCGGGGGGGCAGCTACCCAAGTGAGCAGTTCTTC. Protein: CASSIFRTRGGSYPSEQFF.

The chain joins TRBV11-3 to TRBJ1-1; the D is unclear. Germline CDR1 reads SGHNT; CDR2 reads YENEEA. The ends were cut back, 2 bases at V and 1 base at J, with 5 bases in the middle. The CDR3 runs to 13 residues. CDR3 DNA: TGTGCCAGCAGCTTAACGAGGAACACTGAAGCTTTCTTT. Translation gives CASSLTRNTEAFF.

This clone came up a few times. The rearrangement links TRBV6-6 to TRBJ2-7, with D possibly being TRBD2 (5 bases). This CDR3 region has 12 residues. The germline gives CDR1 MNHNY, CDR2 SVGAGI (reference sequence). Trimming removed 6 bases from V and 2 bases from J, with 8 bases in between. The CDR3, as DNA: TGTGCCAGCAGATCCGGGGCCTACGAGCAGTACTTC. It encodes CASRSGAYEQYF.

In its sample, this clone was seen a few times. Other DNA sequences in this specimen translate into the identical CDR3. V gene TRBV7-9 combines with J gene TRBJ1-1; no reliable D call. The CDR3 is 12 residues long. Germline lookup yields CDR1 SEHNR and CDR2 FQNEAQ (reference sequence). The V end was cut by 5 bases, the J end by 1 base, with 5 bases between. CDR3 DNA sequence: TGTGCCAGCAGCGTGGCGAACACTGAAGCTTTCTTT. Residues: CASSVANTEAFF.